Below are 23 T cell receptor beta chains sequenced from a single sample in a study of human thymus T cells. Measured with immunoSEQ multiplex PCR; TCRdb has only the in-frame clones, and not every one. The sample records tens of thousands of clones, 90% to 95% being singletons. Thymus tissue was removed during corrective cardiac surgery. Specimen: thymus tissue. The receptors were sampled from a girl under three years old with a congenital heart defect but otherwise immunologically healthy.

The chain combines TRBV7-2 with TRBJ1-4; D is perhaps TRBD1 (5 bases). The CDR3 is made up of 13 amino acids. V was trimmed by 1 base and J by 8 bases, leaving 8 bases between them. Germline V gene sequence: CDR1 SGHTA, CDR2 FQGNSA. Written as DNA, the CDR3 is TGTGCCAGCAGCTTAGGGGGCGTAGAAAAACTGTTTTTT. Residues: CASSLGGVEKLFF.

This sequence joins TRBV29-1 and TRBJ2-5; TRBD1 might be the D (6 bases). The V end was cut by 0 bases, the J end by 0 bases, with 14 bases between. Germline lookup yields CDR1 SQVTM and CDR2 ANQGSEA. This CDR3 has 16 residues. CDR3 in amino acids: CSVEDRPGENQETQYF. DNA of the CDR3: TGCAGCGTTGAAGATAGGCCAGGGGAGAACCAAGAGACCCAGTACTTC.

This clone was seen a few times. The chain carries TRBV27 and TRBJ1-1, with a weak D call TRBD1 (6 bases). V was pared by 5 bases and J by 3 bases, with 13 bases between. Germline CDR1 and CDR2: MNHEY and SMNVEV (reference sequence). The CDR3 spans 14 residues. DNA for the CDR3: TGTGCCAGCAGTCCACAGGGTTGGTACACTGAAGCTTTCTTT. Translation gives CASSPQGWYTEAFF.

The genes are TRBV18 and TRBJ1-3; D possibly corresponds to TRBD1 (6 bases). The CDR3 has 16 amino acids. V lost 1 base to trimming and J lost 4 bases, with 14 bases between them. Germline CDR1 and CDR2: KGHSH and LQKENI. Written as DNA, the CDR3 is TGTGCCAGCTCACCACGACAGGAGGATTCGGGAAACACCATATATTTT. Protein: CASSPRQEDSGNTIYF. Full variable domain (missing parts from reference TRBV18 and TRBJ1-3): NAGVMQNPRHLVRRRGQEARLRCSPMKGHSHVYWYRQLPEEGLKFMVYLQKENIIDESGMPKERFSAEFPKEGPSILRIQQVVRGDSAAYFCASSPRQEDSGNTIYFGEGSWLTVV.

This chain uses TRBV7-8 with TRBJ1-2; 7 nucleotides agree with TRBD1. The ends lost 2 bases at V and 0 bases at J; junction bases unmatched: 6. The germline V gene encodes CDR1 SGHVS and CDR2 FQNEAQ. This CDR3 is built from 16 residues. CDR3 bases: TGTGCCAGCAGCTTACCGGACAGGAGAGCTAACTATGGCTACACCTTC. This codes for CASSLPDRRANYGYTF.

The V and J genes are TRBV5-6 and TRBJ1-5, with D possibly being TRBD1 (5 bases). Trimming removed 0 bases from V and 6 bases from J, with 10 bases in between. CDR3 length: 14 residues. Per the germline V gene, CDR1 is SGHDT and CDR2 is YYEEEE. CDR3 DNA sequence: TGTGCCAGCAGCTTGGGGGGGACGGGTCAGCCCCAGCATTTT. Translation gives CASSLGGTGQPQHF.

This clone has a single count. The junction departs from germline at one end; a sequencing error may be responsible. This chain uses TRBV4-3 with TRBJ1-5; D remains ambiguous. Germline assignment: CDR1 LGHNA and CDR2 YSLEER. The CDR3 contains 13 residues. This CDR3 reads CASSQESFQPQNF. In DNA, the CDR3 is TGCGCCAGCAGCCAAGAAAGTTTTCAGCCCCAGAATTTT.

This rearrangement joins TRBV4-3 to TRBJ1-2, with D tentatively TRBD1 (6 bases). CDR3 size: 18 residues. Germline-derived CDR1 and CDR2 are LGHNA and YSLEER. Trimming took off 0 bases at V and 2 bases at J, with 19 bases between the two ends. The CDR3 is CASSQDHPEGENNYGYTF. CDR3 DNA sequence: TGCGCCAGCAGCCAAGACCACCCTGAGGGGGAAAACAACTATGGCTACACCTTC.

The chain couples TRBV6-1 to TRBJ1-2; 9 bases match TRBD1. CDR1 and CDR2 (germline): MNHNS, SASEGT. The CDR3 is made up of 14 amino acids. V shed 2 bases, J shed 6 bases, and the junction held 4 bases outside the gene matches. The CDR3 sequence: CASSEFGTGNGYTF. The CDR3 DNA sequence: TGTGCCAGCAGTGAATTCGGGACAGGGAATGGCTACACCTTC.

The genes are TRBV2 and TRBJ2-2, with D uncertain. The CDR3 has 13 residues. V gave up 3 bases and J gave up 6 bases, with 8 bases separating them. Germline CDR1 is SNHLY and CDR2 is FYNNEI. The CDR3 sequence: CASSETPAGELFF. DNA for the CDR3: TGTGCCAGCAGTGAGACGCCCGCCGGGGAGCTGTTTTTT.

V and J are TRBV18 and TRBJ2-1; possibly TRBD2 for D (6 bases). The CDR3 is made up of 14 amino acids. Trimming shortened V by 6 bases and J by 5 bases, and 14 bases separated the two germline ends. The germline gives CDR1 KGHSH, CDR2 LQKENI. CDR3 in amino acids: CASSRDLAHNEQFF. The CDR3, as DNA: TGTGCCAGCTCGAGGGACTTGGCCCACAATGAGCAGTTCTTC.

The rearrangement uses TRBV7-2 and TRBJ1-1; TRBD1 matches 8 bases. The CDR3 loop spans 18 amino acids. CDR1 and CDR2 (germline): SGHTA, FQGNSA. Germline trimming cut 1 base from V and 4 bases from J; bases unmatched to any gene: 14. The CDR3 region is CASSLVVDRVYHFTEAFF. The CDR3 DNA follows: TGTGCCAGCAGCTTAGTCGTGGACAGGGTATATCACTTCACTGAAGCTTTCTTT.

This chain links TRBV2 with TRBJ2-3; maybe TRBD1 (5 bases). Trimming stripped 5 bases from V and 6 bases from J, with 18 bases between. CDR1 and CDR2 (germline): SNHLY, FYNNEI. The CDR3 loop spans 15 amino acids. CDR3 sequence: CASSSSGWGIDTQYF. The DNA for the CDR3 is TGTGCCAGCAGTAGTAGTGGGTGGGGCATTGATACGCAGTATTTT.

This chain joins TRBV7-9 and TRBJ2-3; D possibly corresponds to TRBD2 (6 bases). Trimming stripped 4 bases from V and 5 bases from J, with 7 bases between. This CDR3 has 12 amino acids. Germline-derived CDR1 and CDR2 are SEHNR and FQNEAQ (reference sequence). The chain's CDR3 is CASSYGGDTQYF. For the CDR3, the DNA is TGTGCCAGCAGCTACGGGGGAGATACGCAGTATTTT.

The chain has TRBV4-2 and TRBJ2-1, with a possible D match to TRBD2 (6 bases). CDR3 size: 14 residues. V was shortened by 5 bases and J by 3 bases, with 11 bases between the two germline ends. Germline V CDR1 and CDR2: LGHNA, YNFKEQ. The DNA for the CDR3 is TGTGCCAGCAGCGCAACGGGGGACTACAATGAGCAGTTCTTC. This codes for CASSATGDYNEQFF.

The chain combines TRBV13 with TRBJ2-1; 8 bases are a match to TRBD2. Trimming at V came to 8 bases and at J to 8 bases, leaving 8 bases not matched to a gene. The CDR3 contains 13 residues. Germline CDR1 reads PRHDT; CDR2 reads FYEKMQ (reference sequence). In DNA form, the CDR3 reads TGTGCCAGCTCCCTCGGGAGGGCCGATGAGCAGTTCTTC. This gives the protein CASSLGRADEQFF. Full variable domain (missing parts from reference TRBV13 and TRBJ2-1): AAGVIQSPRHLIKEKRETATLKCYPIPRHDTVYWYQQGPGQDPQFLISFYEKMQSDKGSIPDRFSAQQFSDYHSELNMSSLELGDSALYFCASSLGRADEQFFGPGTRLTVL.

The J gene is TRBJ2-1, the V gene TRBV5-8; D remains ambiguous. V shed 0 bases and J shed 7 bases, with 11 bases lying between them. Germline CDR1 SGHTS, CDR2 YDEGEE. This CDR3 is 14 amino acids long. CDR3 DNA: TGTGCCAGCAGCTTGGTGGCTAGGCCAAATGAGCAGTTCTTC. It yields the protein CASSLVARPNEQFF.

The genes are TRBV9 and TRBJ1-6, with unresolved D. CDR1 and CDR2 (germline): SGDLS, YYNGEE. The V gene lost 0 bases and the J gene lost 8 bases, with 9 bases spanning the gap. This CDR3 is built from 14 residues. This CDR3 reads CASSVGGSDSPLHF. Here the CDR3 DNA reads TGTGCCAGCAGCGTAGGGGGTTCGGATTCACCCCTCCACTTT.

The chain employs TRBV4-1 and TRBJ2-3, with D uncertain. Trimming removed 0 bases from V and 2 bases from J, with 12 bases in between. In germline, CDR1 is MGHRA, CDR2 YSYEKL. The CDR3 totals 16 residues. The CDR3 DNA reads as TGCGCCAGCAGCCAAGATCCCGCAAGCTTCACAGATACGCAGTATTTT. Amino acid sequence: CASSQDPASFTDTQYF.

CDR3 in amino acids: CASSRAWGWSSYNEQFF. The DNA for the CDR3 is TGTGCCAGCTCACGCGCTTGGGGCTGGAGCTCCTACAATGAGCAGTTCTTC. The gene calls are TRBV18 and TRBJ2-1, with D possibly matching TRBD1 (5 bases). Germline assignment: CDR1 KGHSH and CDR2 LQKENI. V was pared by 4 bases and J by 0 bases, with 16 bases between. The CDR3 runs 17 residues.

This chain connects TRBV18 to TRBJ2-5, with 8 nucleotides matching TRBD1. The V segment lost 2 bases and the J segment 6 bases; nucleotides outside the gene matches: 5. Per the germline V gene, CDR1 is KGHSH and CDR2 is LQKENI. The CDR3 loop spans 14 amino acids. The CDR3 DNA is TGTGCCAGCTCACCAGGTACAGGGGGAAAGACCCAGTACTTC. It codes for CASSPGTGGKTQYF.

Regarding this clone: One junction end does not reproduce the germline sequence, and a read error may be involved. The chain joins TRBV4-1 to TRBJ2-5; D perhaps matches TRBD2 (6 bases). The tail of the sequence fits TRBJ2-7 better, so the J call may be wrong. This CDR3 comprises 15 residues. The germline V gene encodes CDR1 MGHRA and CDR2 YSYEKL. The CDR3 nucleotides read TGCGCCAGCAGCGAAGAGGTTGGGAGGAAATACGAGCAGTACTTC. Its protein product is CASSEEVGRKYEQYF.

The chain links TRBV19 to TRBJ1-1, with D possibly being TRBD1 (5 bases). There are 13 residues in the CDR3. Per the germline V gene, CDR1 is LNHDA and CDR2 is SQIVND (reference sequence). The V end lost 4 bases, the J end lost 1 base, and 7 bases lay between the germline ends. As DNA, the CDR3 is TGTGCCAGTAGTACTACAGGGAACACTGAAGCTTTCTTT. It codes for CASSTTGNTEAFF. The entire variable domain, with the rest obtained from reference TRBV19 and TRBJ1-1, is as follows: DGGITQSPKYLFRKEGQNVTLSCEQNLNHDAMYWYRQDPGQGLRLIYYSQIVNDFQKGDIAEGYSVSREKKESFPLTVTSAQKNPTAFYLCASSTTGNTEAFFGQGTRLTVV.